This TCR beta chain was identified during a study of T-cell memory formation after mild COVID-19. Regarding the study as a whole: CD4+ contracting clones were mainly CM and EM; CD8+ ones, EMRA.

TCRdb redid the calling of the 5' RACE reads with MiXCR, one entry per CDR3 protein. The sample yields 90,000 to 120,000 distinct CDR3 sequences, 18% seen once. As for this clonotype: Its cognate antigen is unknown.

After removal of 6 bases from V and 1 base from J, the junction contained 4 bases not matched to a gene. CDR1 and CDR2 from the germline V gene are SNHLY and FYNNEI. CDR3 size: 14 residues. Sequencing was done on a sample of PBMCs or a T cell subset sorted from them (not recorded which). V and J are TRBV2 and TRBJ1-1, with 8 nucleotides matching TRBD1. The receptor's source is a man in his late teens or twenties who had mild COVID-19 (a few samples of this study predate the infection). Cell type and time point are not known. Here the CDR3 DNA reads TGTGCCAGCAGCAAACAGGGGGAGAACACTGAAGCTTTCTTT. Translation: CASSKQGENTEAFF.